The sample holds a few counts of the clone carrying this TCR beta chain. The antigen remains undetermined. CDR3 length: 13 amino acids. CDR1 is MNHEY and CDR2 is SVGEGT in the germline V gene. Trimming stripped 2 bases from V and 5 bases from J, with 9 bases between. This record belongs to a study of early T cells in non-severe SARS-CoV-2 infection. For the study at large: Sequencing targeted bulk RNA from unsorted whole blood, leaving chains unpaired.

Each cDNA molecule carried a unique molecular identifier. MiXCR was run by TCRdb on the 5' RACE reads, yielding one entry per CDR3 protein. Here the sample spans tens of thousands of distinct CDR3 sequences, over 13% being singletons. Study results and limitations: The matching step, a VDJdb search, favored anti-spike CD8 responses and missed private and CD4 specificities.

The rearrangement links TRBV6-2 or TRBV6-3 to TRBJ1-1; tentatively, D is TRBD1 (5 bases). The sequence was obtained from an adult who was a healthcare worker with PCR-confirmed SARS-CoV-2 infection or an uninfected control (not recorded which). The sequenced sample was whole blood, obtained at baseline. CDR3 protein: CASSYRGPTEAFF. Here the CDR3 DNA reads TGTGCCAGCAGTTACAGGGGACCTACTGAAGCTTTCTTT.